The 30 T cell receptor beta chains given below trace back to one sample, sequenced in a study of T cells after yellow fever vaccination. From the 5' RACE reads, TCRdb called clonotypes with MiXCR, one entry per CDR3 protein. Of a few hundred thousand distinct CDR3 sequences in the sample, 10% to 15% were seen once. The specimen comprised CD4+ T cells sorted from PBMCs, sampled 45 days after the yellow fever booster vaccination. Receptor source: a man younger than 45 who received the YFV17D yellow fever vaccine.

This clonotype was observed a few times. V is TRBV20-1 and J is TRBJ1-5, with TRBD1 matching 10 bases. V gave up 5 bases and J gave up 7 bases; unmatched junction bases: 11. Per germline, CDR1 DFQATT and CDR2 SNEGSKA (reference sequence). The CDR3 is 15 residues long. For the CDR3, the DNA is TGCAGTGCTTCCCATGACAGGGGGCGTTCGCAGCCCCAGCATTTT. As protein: CSASHDRGRSQPQHF.

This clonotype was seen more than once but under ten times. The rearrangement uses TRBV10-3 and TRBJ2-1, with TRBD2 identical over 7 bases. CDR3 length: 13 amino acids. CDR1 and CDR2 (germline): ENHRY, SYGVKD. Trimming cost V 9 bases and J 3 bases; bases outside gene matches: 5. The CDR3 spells CAIGPSGYNEQFF. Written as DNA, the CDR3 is TGTGCCATTGGTCCTAGCGGCTACAATGAGCAGTTCTTC.

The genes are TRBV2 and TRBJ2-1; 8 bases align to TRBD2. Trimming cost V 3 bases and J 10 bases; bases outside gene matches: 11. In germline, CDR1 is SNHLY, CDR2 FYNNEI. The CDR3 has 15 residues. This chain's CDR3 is CASSEGGLGPYEQFF. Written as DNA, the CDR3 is TGTGCCAGCAGTGAGGGGGGACTAGGCCCGTACGAGCAGTTCTTC.

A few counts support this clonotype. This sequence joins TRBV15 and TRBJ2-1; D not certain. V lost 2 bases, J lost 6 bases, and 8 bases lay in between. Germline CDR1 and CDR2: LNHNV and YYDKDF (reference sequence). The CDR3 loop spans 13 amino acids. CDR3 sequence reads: CATSRSNPNEQFF. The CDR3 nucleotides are TGTGCCACCAGCAGATCAAACCCCAATGAGCAGTTCTTC.

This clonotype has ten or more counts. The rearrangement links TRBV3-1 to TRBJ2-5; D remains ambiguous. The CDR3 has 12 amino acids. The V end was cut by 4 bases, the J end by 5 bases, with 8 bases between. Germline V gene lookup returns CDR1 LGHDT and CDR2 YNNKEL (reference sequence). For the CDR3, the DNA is TGTGCCAGCAGCCTTGATCTGGAGACCCAGTACTTC. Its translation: CASSLDLETQYF.

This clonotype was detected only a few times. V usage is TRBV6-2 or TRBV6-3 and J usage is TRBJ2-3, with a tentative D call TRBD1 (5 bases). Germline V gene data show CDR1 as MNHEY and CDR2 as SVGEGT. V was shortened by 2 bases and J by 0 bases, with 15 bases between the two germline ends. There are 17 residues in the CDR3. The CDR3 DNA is TGTGCCAGCAGTTACGACTCTGGGGCGGCTAGCACAGATACGCAGTATTTT. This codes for CASSYDSGAASTDTQYF.

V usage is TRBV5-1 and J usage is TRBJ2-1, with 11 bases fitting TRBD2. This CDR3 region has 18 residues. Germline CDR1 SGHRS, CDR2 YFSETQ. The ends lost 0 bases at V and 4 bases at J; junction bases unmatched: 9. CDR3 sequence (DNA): TGCGCCAGCAGCTTGGGGCCTGGGCTAGCGGGAGGTTACAATGAGCAGTTCTTC. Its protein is CASSLGPGLAGGYNEQFF.

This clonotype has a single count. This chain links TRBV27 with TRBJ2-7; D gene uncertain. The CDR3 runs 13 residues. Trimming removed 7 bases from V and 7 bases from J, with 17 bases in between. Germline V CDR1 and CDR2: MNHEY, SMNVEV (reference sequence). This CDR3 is CASKAVTLGEQYF. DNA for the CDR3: TGTGCCAGCAAGGCAGTAACTTTAGGGGAGCAGTACTTC.

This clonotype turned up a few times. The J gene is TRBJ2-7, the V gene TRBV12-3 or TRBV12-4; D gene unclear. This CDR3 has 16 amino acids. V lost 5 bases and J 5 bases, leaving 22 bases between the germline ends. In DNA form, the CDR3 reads TGTGCCAGCAGTAATACCCGGGCCCCCGGGCGGCACGAGCAGTACTTC. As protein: CASSNTRAPGRHEQYF.

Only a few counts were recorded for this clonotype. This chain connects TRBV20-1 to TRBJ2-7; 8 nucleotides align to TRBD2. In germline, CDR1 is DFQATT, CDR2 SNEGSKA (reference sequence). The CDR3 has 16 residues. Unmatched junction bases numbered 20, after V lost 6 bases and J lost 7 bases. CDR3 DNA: TGCAGTGCCATAGAGCCGCGGACTAGCTCAATGAGAGAGCAGTACTTC. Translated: CSAIEPRTSSMREQYF.

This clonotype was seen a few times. CDR3 protein: CAIMLAGGEQYF. The CDR3 DNA follows: TGTGCCATCATGCTAGCGGGAGGCGAGCAGTACTTC. The V gene is TRBV10-3, the J gene TRBJ2-7; TRBD2 aligns across 11 bases. J lost 6 bases, V lost 7 bases, and 2 bases had no gene match. Germline V gene sequence: CDR1 ENHRY, CDR2 SYGVKD. This CDR3 comprises 12 residues.

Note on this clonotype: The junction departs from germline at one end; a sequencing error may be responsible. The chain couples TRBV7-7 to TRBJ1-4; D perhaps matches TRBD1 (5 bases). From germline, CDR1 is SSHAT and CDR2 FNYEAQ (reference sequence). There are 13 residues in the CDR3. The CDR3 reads CASSLGVGEKLFF. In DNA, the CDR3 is TGTGCTAGCAGCTTGGGGGTAGGGGAAAAACTGTTTTTT.

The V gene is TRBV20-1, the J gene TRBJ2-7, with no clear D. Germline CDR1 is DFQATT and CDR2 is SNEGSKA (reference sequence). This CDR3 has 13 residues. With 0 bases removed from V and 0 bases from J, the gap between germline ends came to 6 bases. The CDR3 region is CSAREIGSYEQYF. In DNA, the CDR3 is TGCAGTGCTAGAGAAATTGGCTCCTACGAGCAGTACTTC.

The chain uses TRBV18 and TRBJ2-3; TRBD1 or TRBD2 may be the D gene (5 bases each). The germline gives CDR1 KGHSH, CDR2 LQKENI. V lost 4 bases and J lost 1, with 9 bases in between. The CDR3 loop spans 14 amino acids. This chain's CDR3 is CASSRGYGTDTQYF. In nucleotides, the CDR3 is TGTGCCAGCTCACGGGGGTATGGCACAGATACGCAGTATTTT.

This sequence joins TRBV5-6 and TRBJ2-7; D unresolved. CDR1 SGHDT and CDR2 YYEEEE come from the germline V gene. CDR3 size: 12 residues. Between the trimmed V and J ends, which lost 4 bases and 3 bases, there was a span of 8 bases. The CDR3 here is CASSVRNYEQYF. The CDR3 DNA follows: TGTGCCAGCAGCGTCCGGAACTACGAGCAGTACTTC.

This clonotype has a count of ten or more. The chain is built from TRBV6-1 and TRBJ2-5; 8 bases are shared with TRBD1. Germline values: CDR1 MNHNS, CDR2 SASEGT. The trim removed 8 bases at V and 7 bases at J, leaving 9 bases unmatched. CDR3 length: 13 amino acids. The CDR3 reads CASSSDRGGTQYF. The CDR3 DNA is TGTGCCAGCTCCAGTGACAGGGGAGGGACCCAGTACTTC.

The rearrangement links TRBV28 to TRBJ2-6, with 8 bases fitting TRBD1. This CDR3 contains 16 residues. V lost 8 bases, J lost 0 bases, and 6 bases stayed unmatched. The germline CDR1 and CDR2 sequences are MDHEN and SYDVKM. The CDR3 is CASVPGGFSGANVLTF. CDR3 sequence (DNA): TGTGCCAGCGTCCCAGGGGGCTTCTCTGGGGCCAACGTCCTGACTTTC. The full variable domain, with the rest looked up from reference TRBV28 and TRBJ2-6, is DVKVTQSSRYLVKRTGEKVFLECVQDMDHENMFWYRQDPGLGLRLIYFSYDVKMKEKGDIPEGYSVSREKKERFSLILESASTNQTSMYLCASVPGGFSGANVLTFGAGSRLTVL.

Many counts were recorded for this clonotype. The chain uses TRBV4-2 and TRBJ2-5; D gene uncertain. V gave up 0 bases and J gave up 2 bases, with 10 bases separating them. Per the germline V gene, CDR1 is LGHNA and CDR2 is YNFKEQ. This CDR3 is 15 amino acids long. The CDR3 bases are TGTGCCAGCAGCCAAGATGGGCGGTCACAAGAGACCCAGTACTTC. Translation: CASSQDGRSQETQYF.

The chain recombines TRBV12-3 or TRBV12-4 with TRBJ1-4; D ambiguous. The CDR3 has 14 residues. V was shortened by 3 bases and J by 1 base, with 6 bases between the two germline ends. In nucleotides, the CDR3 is TGTGCCAGCAGTTTGTTGGTAACTAATGAAAAACTGTTTTTT. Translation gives CASSLLVTNEKLFF.

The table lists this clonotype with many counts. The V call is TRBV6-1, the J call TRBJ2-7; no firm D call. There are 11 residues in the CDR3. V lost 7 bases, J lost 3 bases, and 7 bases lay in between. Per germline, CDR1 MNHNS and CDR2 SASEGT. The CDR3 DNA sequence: TGTGCCAGCACCAAAGGCTACGAGCAGTACTTC. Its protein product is CASTKGYEQYF.

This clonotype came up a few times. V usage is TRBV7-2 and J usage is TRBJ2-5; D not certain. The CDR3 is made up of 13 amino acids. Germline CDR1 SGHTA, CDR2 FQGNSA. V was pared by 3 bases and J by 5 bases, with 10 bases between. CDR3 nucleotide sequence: TGTGCCAGCAGCTTCGGAATGGCTGAGACCCAGTACTTC. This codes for CASSFGMAETQYF.

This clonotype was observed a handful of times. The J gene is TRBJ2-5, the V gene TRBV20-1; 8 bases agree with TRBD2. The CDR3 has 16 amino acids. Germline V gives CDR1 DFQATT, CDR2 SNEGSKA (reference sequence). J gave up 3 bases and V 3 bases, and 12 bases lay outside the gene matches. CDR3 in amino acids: CSARGPLAGKEETQYF. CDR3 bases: TGCAGTGCTAGGGGACCCCTAGCGGGTAAGGAAGAGACCCAGTACTTC.

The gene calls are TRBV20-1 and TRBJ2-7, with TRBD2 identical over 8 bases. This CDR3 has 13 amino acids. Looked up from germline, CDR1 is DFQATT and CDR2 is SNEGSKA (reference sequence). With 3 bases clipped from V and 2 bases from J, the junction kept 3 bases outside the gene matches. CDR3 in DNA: TGCAGTGCTAGCGGGAGGGCCCCCTACGAGCAGTACTTC. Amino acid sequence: CSASGRAPYEQYF.

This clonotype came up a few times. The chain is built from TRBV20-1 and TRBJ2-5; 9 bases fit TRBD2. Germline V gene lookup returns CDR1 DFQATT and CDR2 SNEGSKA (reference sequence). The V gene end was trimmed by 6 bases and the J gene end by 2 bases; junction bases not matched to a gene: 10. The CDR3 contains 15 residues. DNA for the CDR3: TGCAGTGCCCGTCATAGCGGGAGAGATCAAGAGACCCAGTACTTC. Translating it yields CSARHSGRDQETQYF.

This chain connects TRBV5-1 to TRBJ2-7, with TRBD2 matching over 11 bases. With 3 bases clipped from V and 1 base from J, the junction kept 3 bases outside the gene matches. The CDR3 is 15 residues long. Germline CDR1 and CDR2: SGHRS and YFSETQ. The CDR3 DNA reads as TGCGCCAGCAGCTCGTGGACTAGCGGGTCCTACGAGCAGTACTTC. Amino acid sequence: CASSSWTSGSYEQYF.

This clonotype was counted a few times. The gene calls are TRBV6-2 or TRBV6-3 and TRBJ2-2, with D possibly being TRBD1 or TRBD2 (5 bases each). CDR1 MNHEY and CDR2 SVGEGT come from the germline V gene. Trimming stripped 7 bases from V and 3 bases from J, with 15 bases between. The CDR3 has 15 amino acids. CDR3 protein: CASTPRERDTGELFF. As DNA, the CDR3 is TGTGCCAGCACCCCCAGGGAGAGAGACACCGGGGAGCTGTTTTTT.

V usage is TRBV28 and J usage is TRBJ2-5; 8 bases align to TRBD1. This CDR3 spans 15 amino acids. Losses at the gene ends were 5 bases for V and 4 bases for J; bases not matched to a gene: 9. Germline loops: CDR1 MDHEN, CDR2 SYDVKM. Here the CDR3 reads CASSPRGQGGETQYF. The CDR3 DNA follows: TGTGCCAGCAGTCCCCGCGGACAGGGTGGAGAGACCCAGTACTTC.

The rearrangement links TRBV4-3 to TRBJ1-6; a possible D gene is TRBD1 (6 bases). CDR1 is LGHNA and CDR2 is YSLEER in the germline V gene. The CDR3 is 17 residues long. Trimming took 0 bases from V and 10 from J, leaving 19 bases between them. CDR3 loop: CASSQDIPPGGRSPLHF. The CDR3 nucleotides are TGCGCCAGCAGCCAAGATATTCCGCCCGGGGGCCGATCACCCCTCCACTTT.

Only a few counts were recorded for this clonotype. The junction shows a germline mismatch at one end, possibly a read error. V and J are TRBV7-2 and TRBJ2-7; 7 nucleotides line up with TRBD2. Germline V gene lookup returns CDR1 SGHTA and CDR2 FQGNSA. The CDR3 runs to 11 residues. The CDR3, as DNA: TGTGCCAGCAGCTCAGAGACTAGCCGAGTCTTC. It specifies CASSSETSRVF.

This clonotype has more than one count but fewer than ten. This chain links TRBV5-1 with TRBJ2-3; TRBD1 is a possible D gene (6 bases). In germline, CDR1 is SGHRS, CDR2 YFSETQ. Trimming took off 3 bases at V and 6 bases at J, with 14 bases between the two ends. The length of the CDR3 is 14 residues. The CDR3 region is CASSSGSGHDTQYF. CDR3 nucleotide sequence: TGCGCCAGCAGCTCCGGGTCGGGACATGATACGCAGTATTTT.